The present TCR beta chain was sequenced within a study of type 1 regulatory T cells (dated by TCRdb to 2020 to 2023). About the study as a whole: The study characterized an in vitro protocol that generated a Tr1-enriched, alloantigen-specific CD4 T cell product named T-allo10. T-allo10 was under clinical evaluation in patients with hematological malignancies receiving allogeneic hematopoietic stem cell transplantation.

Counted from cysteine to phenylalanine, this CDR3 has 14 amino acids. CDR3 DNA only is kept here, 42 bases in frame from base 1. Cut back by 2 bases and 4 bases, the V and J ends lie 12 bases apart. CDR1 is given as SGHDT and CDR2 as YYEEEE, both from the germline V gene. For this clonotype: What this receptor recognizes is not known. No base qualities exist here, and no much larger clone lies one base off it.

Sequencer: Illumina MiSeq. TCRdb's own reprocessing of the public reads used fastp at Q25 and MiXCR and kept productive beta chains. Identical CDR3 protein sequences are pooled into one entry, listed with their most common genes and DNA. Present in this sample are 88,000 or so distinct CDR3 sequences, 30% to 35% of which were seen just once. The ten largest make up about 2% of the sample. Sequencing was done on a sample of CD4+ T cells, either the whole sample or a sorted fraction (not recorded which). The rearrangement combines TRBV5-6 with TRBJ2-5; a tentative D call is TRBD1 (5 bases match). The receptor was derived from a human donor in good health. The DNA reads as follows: TGTGCCAGCAGCTTCGGGCAGGGCCGAGAGACCCAGTACTTC. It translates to CASSFGQGRETQYF.